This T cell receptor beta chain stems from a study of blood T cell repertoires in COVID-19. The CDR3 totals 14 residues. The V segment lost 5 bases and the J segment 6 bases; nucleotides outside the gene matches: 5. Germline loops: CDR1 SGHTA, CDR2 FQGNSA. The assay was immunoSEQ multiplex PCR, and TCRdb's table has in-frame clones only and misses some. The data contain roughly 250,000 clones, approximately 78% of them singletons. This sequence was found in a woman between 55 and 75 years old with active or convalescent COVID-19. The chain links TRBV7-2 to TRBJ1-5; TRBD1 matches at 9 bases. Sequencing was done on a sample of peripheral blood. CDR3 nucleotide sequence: TGTGCCAGCAGCGCCCAGACAGGGGGTCAGCCCCAGCATTTT. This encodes CASSAQTGGQPQHF.